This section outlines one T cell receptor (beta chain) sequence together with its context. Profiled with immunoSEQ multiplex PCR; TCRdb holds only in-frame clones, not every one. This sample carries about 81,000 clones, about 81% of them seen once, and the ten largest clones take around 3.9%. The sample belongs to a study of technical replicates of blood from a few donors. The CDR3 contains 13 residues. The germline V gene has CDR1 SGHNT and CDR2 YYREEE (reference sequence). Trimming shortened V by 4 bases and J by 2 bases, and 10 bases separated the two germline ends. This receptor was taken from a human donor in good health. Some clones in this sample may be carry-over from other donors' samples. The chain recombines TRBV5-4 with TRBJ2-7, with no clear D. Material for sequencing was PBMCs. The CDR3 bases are TGTGCCAGCAGCGGCAGCGTAACCTACGAGCAGTACTTC. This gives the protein CASSGSVTYEQYF.